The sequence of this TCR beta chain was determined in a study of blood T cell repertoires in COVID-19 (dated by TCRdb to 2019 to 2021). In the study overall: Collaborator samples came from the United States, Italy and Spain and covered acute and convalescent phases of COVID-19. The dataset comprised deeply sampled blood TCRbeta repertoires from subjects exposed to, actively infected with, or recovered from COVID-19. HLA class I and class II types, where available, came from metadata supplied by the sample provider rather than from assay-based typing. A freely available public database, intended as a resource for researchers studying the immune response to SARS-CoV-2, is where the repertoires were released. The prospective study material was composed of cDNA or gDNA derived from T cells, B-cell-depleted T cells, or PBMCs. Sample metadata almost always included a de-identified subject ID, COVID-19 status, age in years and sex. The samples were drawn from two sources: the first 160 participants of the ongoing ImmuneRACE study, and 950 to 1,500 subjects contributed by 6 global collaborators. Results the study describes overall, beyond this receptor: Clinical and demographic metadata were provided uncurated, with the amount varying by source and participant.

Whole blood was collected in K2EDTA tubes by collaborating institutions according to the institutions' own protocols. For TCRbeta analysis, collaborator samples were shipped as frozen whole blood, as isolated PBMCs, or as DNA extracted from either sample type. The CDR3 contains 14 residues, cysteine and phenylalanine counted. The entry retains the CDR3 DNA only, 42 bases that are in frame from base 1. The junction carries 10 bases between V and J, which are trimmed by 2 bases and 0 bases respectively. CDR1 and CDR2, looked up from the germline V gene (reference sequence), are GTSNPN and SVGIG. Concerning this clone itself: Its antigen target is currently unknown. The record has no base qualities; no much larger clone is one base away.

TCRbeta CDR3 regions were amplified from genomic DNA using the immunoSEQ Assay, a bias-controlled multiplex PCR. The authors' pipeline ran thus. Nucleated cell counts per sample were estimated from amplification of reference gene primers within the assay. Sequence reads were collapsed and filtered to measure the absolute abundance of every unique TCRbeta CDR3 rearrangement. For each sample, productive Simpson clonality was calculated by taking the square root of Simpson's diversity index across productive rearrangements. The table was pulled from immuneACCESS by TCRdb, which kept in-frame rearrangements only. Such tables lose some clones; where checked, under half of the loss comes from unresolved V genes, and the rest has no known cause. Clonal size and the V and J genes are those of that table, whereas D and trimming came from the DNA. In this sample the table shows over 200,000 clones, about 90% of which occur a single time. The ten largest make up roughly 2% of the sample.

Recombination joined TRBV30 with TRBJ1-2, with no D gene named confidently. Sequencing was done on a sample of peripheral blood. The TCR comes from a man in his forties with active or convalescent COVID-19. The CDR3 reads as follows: CAWSPLNSNYGYTF. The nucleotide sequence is TGTGCCTGGAGTCCACTCAATTCTAACTATGGCTACACCTTC.